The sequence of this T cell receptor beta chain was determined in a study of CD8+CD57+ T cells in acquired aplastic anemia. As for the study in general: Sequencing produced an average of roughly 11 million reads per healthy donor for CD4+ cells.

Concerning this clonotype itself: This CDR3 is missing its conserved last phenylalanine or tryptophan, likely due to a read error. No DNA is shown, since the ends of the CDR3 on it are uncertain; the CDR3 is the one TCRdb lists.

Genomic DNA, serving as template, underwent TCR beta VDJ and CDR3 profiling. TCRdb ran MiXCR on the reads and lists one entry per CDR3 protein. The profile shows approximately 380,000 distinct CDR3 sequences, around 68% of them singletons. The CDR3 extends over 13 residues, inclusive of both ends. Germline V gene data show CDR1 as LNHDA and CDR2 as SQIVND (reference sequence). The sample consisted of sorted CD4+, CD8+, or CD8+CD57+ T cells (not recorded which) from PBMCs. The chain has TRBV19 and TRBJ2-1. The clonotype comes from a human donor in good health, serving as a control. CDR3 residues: CASRVDRDNEPVT.